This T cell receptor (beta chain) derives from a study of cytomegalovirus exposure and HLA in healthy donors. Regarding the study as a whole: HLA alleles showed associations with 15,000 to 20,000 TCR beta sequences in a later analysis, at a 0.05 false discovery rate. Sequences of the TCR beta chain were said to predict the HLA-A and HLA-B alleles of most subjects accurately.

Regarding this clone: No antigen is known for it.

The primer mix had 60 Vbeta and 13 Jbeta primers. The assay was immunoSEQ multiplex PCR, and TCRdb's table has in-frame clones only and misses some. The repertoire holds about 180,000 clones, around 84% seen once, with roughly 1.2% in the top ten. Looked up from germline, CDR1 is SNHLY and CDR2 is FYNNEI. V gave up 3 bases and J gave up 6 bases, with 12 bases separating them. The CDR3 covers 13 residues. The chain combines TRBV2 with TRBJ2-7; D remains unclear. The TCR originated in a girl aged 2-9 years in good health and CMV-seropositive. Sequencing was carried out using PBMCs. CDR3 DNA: TGTGCCAGCAGTGAGGTGGTTGCCGGCGAGCAGTACTTC. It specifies CASSEVVAGEQYF. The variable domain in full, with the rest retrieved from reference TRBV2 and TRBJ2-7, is EPEVTQTPSHQVTQMGQEVILRCVPISNHLYFYWYRQILGQKVEFLVSFYNNEISEKSEIFDDQFSVERPDGSNFTLKIRSTKLEDSAMYFCASSEVVAGEQYFGPGTRLTVT.